A selection of T cell receptor beta chains follows, all from one sample in a study of CD4 T cells in relation to SARS-CoV-2 and coronaviruses. Antigen specificity for these receptors is unknown. Here immunoSEQ multiplex PCR was the method, and the copy in TCRdb shows in-frame clones only, minus some. The sample lists 18,000 or so clones, around 73% occurring once. Input material: CD4+ T cells from PBMCs, cultured in vitro. Receptors were obtained from a human donor in good health. Both conserved end residues are trimmed from each CDR3. Where a row states a size, it is once, few, many or the class of an expanded clone; other rows omit it.

j_call cdr3_length v_call clone_size cdr3_aa
TRBJ1-1 12 TRBV3-1/TRBV3-2 once ASSLQGTGTEAF
TRBJ2-1 11 TRBV7-3 medium-sized ASSAYYTNEQF
TRBJ1-5 13 TRBV10-2 - ASRQGPQGNQPQH
TRBJ2-7 12 TRBV30 - ASIAGGGSYEQY
TRBJ2-3 13 TRBV7-3 once ASSLNPIGADTQY
TRBJ1-2 9 TRBV30 few AWSPSGVYT
TRBJ2-2 16 TRBV30 - AWRMGPKGGRRSGELF
TRBJ1-3 13 TRBV18 - ASSLDRVSGNTIY
TRBJ2-3 12 TRBV5-1 - ASGKSGRRDTQY
TRBJ2-3 12 TRBV28 - ASSPGPPEDTQY
TRBJ1-2 14 TRBV10-3 - AISESDLRAGRGYT
TRBJ2-1 14 TRBV9 - ASSVDSGLVENEQF
TRBJ1-6 11 TRBV11-2 - ASSRQTNSPLH
TRBJ2-1 12 TRBV18 - ASSPPFPADEQF
TRBJ1-2 10 TRBV6-1 - ASSEANYGYT
TRBJ1-1 16 TRBV21-1 - ASSKDSDRGQWSTEAF
TRBJ2-3 10 TRBV7-9 - ASSPPGDTQY
TRBJ2-5 14 TRBV9 - ASSVDPAGARETQY
TRBJ1-2 10 TRBV12-3/TRBV12-4 few ASSLVNYGYT
TRBJ2-4 15 TRBV30 - AWSVQGARITKNIQY
TRBJ1-5 11 TRBV19 - ASHSRDNQPQH
TRBJ2-2 12 TRBV6-4 - ASSGQGDTGELF
TRBJ2-1 13 TRBV25-1 - ASSTTSGRYNEQF
TRBJ2-1 13 TRBV7-3 - ASSLTGGGVGEQF
TRBJ1-5 13 TRBV19 - ASSIEGVSNQPQH
TRBJ1-2 13 TRBV28 - ASSVPTGGSYGYT
TRBJ2-3 14 TRBV27 once ASSLLQGTSADTQY
TRBJ2-1 11 TRBV28 - ASSFSLDNEQF
TRBJ2-5 14 TRBV5-8 few ASSLEGLAGQETQY
TRBJ2-4 11 TRBV9 - ASSVNRGDIQY
TRBJ2-1 13 TRBV5-1 - ASSLEDRGYNEQF
TRBJ2-2 15 TRBV4-1 few ASSQFALAGGTGELF
TRBJ2-7 13 TRBV18 - ASSPGTSGTYEQY
TRBJ2-1 12 TRBV19 - ASSRQVSYNEQF
TRBJ1-2 11 TRBV24-1 - ATSDQNRYGYT
TRBJ1-5 17 TRBV28 medium-sized ASSLSPGQGSVGNQPQH
TRBJ2-4 15 TRBV12-5 - ASGLVLGQGTKNIQY
TRBJ2-7 13 TRBV6-1 - ASSEAWTGESEQY
TRBJ2-5 13 TRBV11-2 - ASSTGTGKGETQY